This T cell receptor beta chain was identified during a study of control samples from healthy donors and cancer patients. The CDR3 is 13 residues long. Trimming took off 2 bases at V and 0 bases at J, with 5 bases between the two ends. Germline V CDR1 and CDR2: MGHRA, YSYEKL. The assay was immunoSEQ multiplex PCR, and TCRdb's table has in-frame clones only and misses some. The sample records roughly 48,000 clones, approximately 90% being singletons. Sequencing was performed on PBMCs. The V gene is TRBV4-1, the J gene TRBJ2-7; D is uncertain. This clonotype was sampled from a woman between 35 and 50 years old with head and neck cancer. The DNA of the CDR3 is TGCGCCAGCAGCCAAAGGGCCTCCTACGAGCAGTACTTC. This translates into CASSQRASYEQYF.